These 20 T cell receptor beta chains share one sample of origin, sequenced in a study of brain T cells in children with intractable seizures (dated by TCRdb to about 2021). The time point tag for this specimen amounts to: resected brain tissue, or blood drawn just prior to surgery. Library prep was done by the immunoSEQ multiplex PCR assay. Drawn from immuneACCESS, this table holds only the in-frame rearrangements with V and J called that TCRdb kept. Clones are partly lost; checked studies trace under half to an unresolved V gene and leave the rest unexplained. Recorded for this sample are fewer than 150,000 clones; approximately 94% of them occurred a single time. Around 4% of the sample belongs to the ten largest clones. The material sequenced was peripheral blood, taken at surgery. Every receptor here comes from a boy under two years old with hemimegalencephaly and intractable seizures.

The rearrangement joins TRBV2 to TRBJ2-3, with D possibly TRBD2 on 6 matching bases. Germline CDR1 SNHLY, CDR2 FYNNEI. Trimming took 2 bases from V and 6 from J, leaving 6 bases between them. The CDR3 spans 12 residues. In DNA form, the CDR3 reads TGTGCCAGCAGTGAACTAGCGGATACGCAGTATTTT. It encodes CASSELADTQYF.

CDR3 nucleotides: TGCGCCAGTCAGGGACACAAAACTTACAATGAGCAGTTCTTC. Residues: CASQGHKTYNEQFF. This chain links TRBV5-1 with TRBJ2-1; D may be TRBD1 (6 bases). V lost 8 bases to trimming and J lost 4 bases, with 16 bases between them. Germline V lookup: CDR1 SGHRS, CDR2 YFSETQ. This CDR3 has 14 residues.

CDR3 residues: CAWSDRGGYTF. In DNA, the CDR3 is TGTGCCTGGAGTGACAGGGGTGGCTACACCTTC. The chain joins TRBV30 to TRBJ1-2, with 7 bases aligning to TRBD1. The CDR3 covers 11 residues. Germline V CDR1 and CDR2: GTSNPN, SVGIG (reference sequence). With V trimmed by 1 base and J by 7 bases, 0 bases remained unmatched.

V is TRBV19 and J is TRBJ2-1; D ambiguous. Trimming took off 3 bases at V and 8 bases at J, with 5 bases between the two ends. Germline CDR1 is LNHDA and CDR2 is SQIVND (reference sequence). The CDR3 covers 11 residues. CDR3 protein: CASSITHEQFF. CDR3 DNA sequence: TGTGCCAGTAGTATTACCCATGAGCAGTTCTTC.

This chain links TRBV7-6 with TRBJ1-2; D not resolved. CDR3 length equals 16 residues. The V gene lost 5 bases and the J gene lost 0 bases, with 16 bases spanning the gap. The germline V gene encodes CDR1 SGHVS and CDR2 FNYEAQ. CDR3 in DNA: TGTGCCAGCAGCCTCGACAATACCCTCACTAACTATGGCTACACCTTC. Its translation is CASSLDNTLTNYGYTF.

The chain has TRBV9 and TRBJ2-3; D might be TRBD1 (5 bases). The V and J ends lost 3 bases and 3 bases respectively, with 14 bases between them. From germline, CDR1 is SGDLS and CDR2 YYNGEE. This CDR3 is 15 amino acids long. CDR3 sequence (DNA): TGTGCCAGCAGCGGACCAGGGTATCGTACAGATACGCAGTATTTT. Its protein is CASSGPGYRTDTQYF.

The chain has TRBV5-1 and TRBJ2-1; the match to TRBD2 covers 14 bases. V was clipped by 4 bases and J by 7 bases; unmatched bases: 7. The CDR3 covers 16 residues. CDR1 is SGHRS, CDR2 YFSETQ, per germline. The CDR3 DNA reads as TGCGCCAGCAGCGGGGTAGGGACTAGCGGGAGAAATGAGCAGTTCTTC. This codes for CASSGVGTSGRNEQFF.

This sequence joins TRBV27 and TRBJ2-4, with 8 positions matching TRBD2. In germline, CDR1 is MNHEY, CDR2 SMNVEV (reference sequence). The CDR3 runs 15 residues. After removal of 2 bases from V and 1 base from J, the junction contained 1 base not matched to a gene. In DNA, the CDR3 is TGTGCCAGCAGTTTAGGCGGGAGGGCCAAAAACATTCAGTACTTC. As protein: CASSLGGRAKNIQYF.

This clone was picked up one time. CDR3 coding DNA: TGTGCCAGCAGCTTGGTAAGAGGGAGGTTCGGCTATGGCTACACCTTC. Its translation is CASSLVRGRFGYGYTF. The genes are TRBV5-6 and TRBJ1-2; D ambiguous. There are 16 residues in the CDR3. Germline-derived CDR1 and CDR2 are SGHDT and YYEEEE. Trimming removed 0 bases from V and 4 bases from J, with 16 bases in between.

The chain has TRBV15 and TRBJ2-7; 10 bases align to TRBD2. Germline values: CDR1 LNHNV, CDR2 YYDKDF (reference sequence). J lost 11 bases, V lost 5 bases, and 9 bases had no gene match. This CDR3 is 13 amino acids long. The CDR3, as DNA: TGTGCCACCAGCGAAAGCGGGAGGGCCTATAAGTACTTC. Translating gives CATSESGRAYKYF.

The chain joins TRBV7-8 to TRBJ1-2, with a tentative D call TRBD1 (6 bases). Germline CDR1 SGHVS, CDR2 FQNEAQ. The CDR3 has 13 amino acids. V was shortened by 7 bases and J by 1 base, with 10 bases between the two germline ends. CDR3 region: CASTTGFNYGYTF. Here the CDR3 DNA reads TGTGCCAGCACCACAGGGTTTAACTATGGCTACACCTTC.

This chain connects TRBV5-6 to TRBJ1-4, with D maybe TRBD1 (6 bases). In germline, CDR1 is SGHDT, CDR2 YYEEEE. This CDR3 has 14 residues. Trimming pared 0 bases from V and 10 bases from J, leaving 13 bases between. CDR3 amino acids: CASSLDGGLGKLFF. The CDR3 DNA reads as TGTGCCAGCAGCTTGGATGGGGGGCTAGGAAAACTGTTTTTT.

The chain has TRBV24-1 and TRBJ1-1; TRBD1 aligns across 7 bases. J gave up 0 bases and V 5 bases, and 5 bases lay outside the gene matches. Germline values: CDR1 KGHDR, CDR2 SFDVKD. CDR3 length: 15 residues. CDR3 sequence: CATSGSRGMNTEAFF. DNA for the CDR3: TGTGCCACCAGTGGATCCAGGGGGATGAACACTGAAGCTTTCTTT.

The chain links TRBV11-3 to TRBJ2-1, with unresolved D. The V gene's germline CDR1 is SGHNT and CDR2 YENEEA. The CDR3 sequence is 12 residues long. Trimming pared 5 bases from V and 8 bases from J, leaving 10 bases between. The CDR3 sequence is CASSPLGDEQFF. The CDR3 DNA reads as TGTGCCAGCAGCCCCCTAGGAGATGAGCAGTTCTTC.

CDR3 sequence (DNA): TGTGCCAGCTGCGACAGGGGAGCAAATCAGCCCCAGCATTTT. Residues: CASCDRGANQPQHF. This chain uses TRBV27 with TRBJ1-5; 8 bases line up with TRBD1. The CDR3 extends over 14 amino acids. V was clipped by 8 bases and J by 4 bases; unmatched bases: 7. Germline values: CDR1 MNHEY, CDR2 SMNVEV (reference sequence).

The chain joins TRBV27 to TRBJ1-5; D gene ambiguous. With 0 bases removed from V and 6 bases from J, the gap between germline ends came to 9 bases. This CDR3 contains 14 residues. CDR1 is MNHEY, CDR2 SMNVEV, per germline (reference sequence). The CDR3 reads CASSLSWGSQPQHF. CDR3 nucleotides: TGTGCCAGCAGTTTATCGTGGGGTAGTCAGCCCCAGCATTTT.

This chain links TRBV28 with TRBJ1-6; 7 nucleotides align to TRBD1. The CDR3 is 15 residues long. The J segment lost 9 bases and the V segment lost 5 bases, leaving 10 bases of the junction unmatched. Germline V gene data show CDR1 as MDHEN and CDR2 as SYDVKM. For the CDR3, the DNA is TGTGCCAGCAGTCCCCGACAGGGTATGGGTTCACCCCTCCACTTT. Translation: CASSPRQGMGSPLHF.

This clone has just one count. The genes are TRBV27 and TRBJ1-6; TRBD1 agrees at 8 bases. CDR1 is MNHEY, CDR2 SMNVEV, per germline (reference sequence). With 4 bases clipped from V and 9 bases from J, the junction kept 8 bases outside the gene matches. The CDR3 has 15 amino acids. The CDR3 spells CASSSPTGVFSPLHF. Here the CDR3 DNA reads TGTGCCAGCAGTTCACCGACAGGGGTGTTTTCACCCCTCCACTTT.

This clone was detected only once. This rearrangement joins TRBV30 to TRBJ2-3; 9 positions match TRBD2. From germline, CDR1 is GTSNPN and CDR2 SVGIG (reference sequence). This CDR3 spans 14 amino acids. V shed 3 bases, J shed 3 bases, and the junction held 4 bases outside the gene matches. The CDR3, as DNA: TGTGCCTGGAGGCGGGGGGGAGGGACAGATACGCAGTATTTT. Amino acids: CAWRRGGGTDTQYF.

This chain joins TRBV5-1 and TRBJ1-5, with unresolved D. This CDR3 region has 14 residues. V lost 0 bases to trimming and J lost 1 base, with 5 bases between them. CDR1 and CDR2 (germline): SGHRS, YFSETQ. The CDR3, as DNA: TGCGCCAGCAGCTTGGACAGAAGCAATCAGCCCCAGCATTTT. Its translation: CASSLDRSNQPQHF.